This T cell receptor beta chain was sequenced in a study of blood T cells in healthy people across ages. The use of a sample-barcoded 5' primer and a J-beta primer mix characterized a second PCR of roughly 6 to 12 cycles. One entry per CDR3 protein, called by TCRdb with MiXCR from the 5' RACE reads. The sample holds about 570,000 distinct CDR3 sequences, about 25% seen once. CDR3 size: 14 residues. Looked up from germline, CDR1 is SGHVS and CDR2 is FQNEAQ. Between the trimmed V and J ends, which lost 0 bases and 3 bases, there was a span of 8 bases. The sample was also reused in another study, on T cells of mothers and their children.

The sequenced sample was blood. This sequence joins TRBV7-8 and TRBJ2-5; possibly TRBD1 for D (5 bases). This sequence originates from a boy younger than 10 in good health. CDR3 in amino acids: CASSLAPTEETQYF. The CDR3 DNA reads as TGTGCCAGCAGCTTAGCGCCGACAGAAGAGACCCAGTACTTC.